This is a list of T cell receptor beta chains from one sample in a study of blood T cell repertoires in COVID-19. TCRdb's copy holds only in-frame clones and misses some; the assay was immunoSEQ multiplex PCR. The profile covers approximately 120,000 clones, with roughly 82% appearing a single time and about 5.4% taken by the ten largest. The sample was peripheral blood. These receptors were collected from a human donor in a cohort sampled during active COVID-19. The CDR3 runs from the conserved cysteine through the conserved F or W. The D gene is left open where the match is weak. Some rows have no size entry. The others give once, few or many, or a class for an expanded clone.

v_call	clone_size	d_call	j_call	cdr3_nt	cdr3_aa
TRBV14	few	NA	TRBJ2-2	TGTGCCAGCAGCCTGGACTGGAACACCGGGGAGCTGTTTTTT	CASSLDWNTGELFF
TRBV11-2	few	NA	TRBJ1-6	TGTGCCAGCAGCGCCCGGACGGGGATCAATTCACCCCTCCACTTT	CASSARTGINSPLHF
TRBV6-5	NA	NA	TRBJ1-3	TGTGCCAGCAGAACAGGGCCCTCTGGAAACACCATATATTTT	CASRTGPSGNTIYF
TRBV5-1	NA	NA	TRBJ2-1	TGCGCCAGCAGCATTAGCGGAGACTACAATGAGCAGTTCTTC	CASSISGDYNEQFF
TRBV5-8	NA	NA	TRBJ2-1	TGTGCCAGCAGCGGGGGGGGGCGATTTAACAATGAGCAGTTCTTC	CASSGGGRFNNEQFF
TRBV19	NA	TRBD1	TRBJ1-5	TGTGCCAGTAGCGGACAGGGCGAGGGGCCCCAGCATTTT	CASSGQGEGPQHF
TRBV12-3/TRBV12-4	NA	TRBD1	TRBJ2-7	TGTGCCAGCAGTTGGACAGGCTACGAGCAGTACTTC	CASSWTGYEQYF
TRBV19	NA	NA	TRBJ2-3	TGTGCCAGTTCGCGGGTTTTACGGGATACGCAGTATTTT	CASSRVLRDTQYF
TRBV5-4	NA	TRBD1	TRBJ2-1	TGTGCCAGCAGCATGGCCCTCGGGACAGGGTCCTACAATGAGCAGTTCTTC	CASSMALGTGSYNEQFF
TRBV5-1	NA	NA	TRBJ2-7	TGCGCCAGCAGCTTAGTATGGGGGCCCACGTCCTACGAGCAGTACTTC	CASSLVWGPTSYEQYF
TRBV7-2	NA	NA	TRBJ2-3	TGTGCCAGCACTGTGGCAGGGATCGGCACAGATACGCAGTATTTT	CASTVAGIGTDTQYF
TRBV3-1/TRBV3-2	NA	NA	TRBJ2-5	TGTGCCAGCAGCCCCCGGACGCAAGAGGGGACCCAGTACTTC	CASSPRTQEGTQYF
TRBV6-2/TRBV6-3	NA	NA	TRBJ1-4	TGTGCCAGCAGTTATCCTCCTGCGTCGGGTGAAAAACTGTTTTTT	CASSYPPASGEKLFF
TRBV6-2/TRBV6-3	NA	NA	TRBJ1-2	TGTGCCAGCAGTCAAGACGGCATGGGACTCCTAAACTATGGCTACACCTTC	CASSQDGMGLLNYGYTF
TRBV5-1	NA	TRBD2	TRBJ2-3	TGCGCCAGCAGCACCAAAGCAGCGGGAGGGTTAGGTGTCTCAGATACGCAGTATTTT	CASSTKAAGGLGVSDTQYF
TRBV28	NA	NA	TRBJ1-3	TGTGCCAGCAGTTCGGGATCTTATACCGGAAACACCATATATTTT	CASSSGSYTGNTIYF
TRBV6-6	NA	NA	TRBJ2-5	TGTGCCAGCAGTAACTTGGCGGGGCGAGGGCAAGAGACCCAGTACTTC	CASSNLAGRGQETQYF
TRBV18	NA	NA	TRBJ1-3	TGTGCCAGCTCAATATTCCAGGGATCTGGAAACACCATATATTTT	CASSIFQGSGNTIYF
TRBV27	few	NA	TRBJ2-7	TGTGCCAGCAGTCCGGGGAAAGACTGGACCGGGAACTACGAGCAGTACTTC	CASSPGKDWTGNYEQYF
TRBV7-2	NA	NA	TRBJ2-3	TGTGCCAGCAGCTCGAGAGGTACAGATACGCAGTATTTT	CASSSRGTDTQYF
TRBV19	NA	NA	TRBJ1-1	TGTGCCAGTAGTATGGGGGGGATTTTTGAAGCTTTCTTT	CASSMGGIFEAFF
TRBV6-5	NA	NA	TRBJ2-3	TGTGCCAGCATGGACCGAGGGAGGCGCACAGATACGCAGTATTTT	CASMDRGRRTDTQYF
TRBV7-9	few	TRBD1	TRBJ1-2	TGTGCCAGCAGCAGGGGACAGGGAGACTATGGCTACACCTTC	CASSRGQGDYGYTF
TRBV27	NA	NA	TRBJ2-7	TGTGCCAGCAGTCCGCCCACGCTAATATACGAGCAGTACTTC	CASSPPTLIYEQYF
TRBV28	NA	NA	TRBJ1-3	TGTGCCAGCAGTTTGTTACAGGGAAACACCATATATTTT	CASSLLQGNTIYF
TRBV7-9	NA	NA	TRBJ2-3	TGTGCCAGCAGCTTAGCGGGGCCTAGTTCCTTCACAGATACGCAGTATTTT	CASSLAGPSSFTDTQYF
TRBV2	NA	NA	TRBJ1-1	TGTGCCAGCAGAAAAAGCGGGCTGAACACTGAAGCTTTCTTT	CASRKSGLNTEAFF
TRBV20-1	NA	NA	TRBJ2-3	TGCAGTGCTAGTATCTGGTCTAGCGAGTTTTTCGATACGCAGTATTTT	CSASIWSSEFFDTQYF
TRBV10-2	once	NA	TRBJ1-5	TGCGCCAGCAGTGAGTCGGCAAGGGTCCGAGGGCAGCCCCAGCATTTT	CASSESARVRGQPQHF
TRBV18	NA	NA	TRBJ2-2	TGTGCCAGCTCACCACAGGGGCCTGCGAACACCGGGGAGCTGTTTTTT	CASSPQGPANTGELFF
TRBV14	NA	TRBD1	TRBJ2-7	TGTGCCAGCAGCCCCCGACAGGGGTCCTCCAAACGGTACGAGCAGTACTTC	CASSPRQGSSKRYEQYF
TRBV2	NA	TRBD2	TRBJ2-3	TGTGCCAGCAGTGAAGGGACTAGCGGGACCGGAGATACGCAGTATTTT	CASSEGTSGTGDTQYF
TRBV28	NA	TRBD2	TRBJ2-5	TGTGCCAGCAGTTCGGAGGCTAGCGGGAAGGGGACCCAGTACTTC	CASSSEASGKGTQYF
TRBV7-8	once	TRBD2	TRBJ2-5	TGTGCCAGCAGCTTAGACTCGTTTTGGCGGGAGGAACAAGAGACCCAGTACTTC	CASSLDSFWREEQETQYF
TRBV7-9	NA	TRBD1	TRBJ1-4	TGTGCCAGCGCATCCGGGACAGGGGACGAAAAACTGTTTTTT	CASASGTGDEKLFF
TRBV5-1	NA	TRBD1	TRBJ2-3	TGCGCCAGCAGCAGAGGGACAGGGGGCACAGATACGCAGTATTTT	CASSRGTGGTDTQYF
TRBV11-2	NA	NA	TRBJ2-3	TGTGCCAGCAGCTTAGCGTCGCGGGGAGTTAGAACAGATACGCAGTATTTT	CASSLASRGVRTDTQYF
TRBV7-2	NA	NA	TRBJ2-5	TGTGCCAGCAGCTTAGGGACCGACTACTTCAATCGAGAGACCCAGTACTTC	CASSLGTDYFNRETQYF
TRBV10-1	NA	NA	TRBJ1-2	TGCGCCAGCAAAGGATCAAAGGGGGAAGGCTACACCTTC	CASKGSKGEGYTF
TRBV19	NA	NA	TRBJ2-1	TGTGCCAGCGAATTCGGGACGGGGAGGTACAATGAGCAGTTCTTC	CASEFGTGRYNEQFF
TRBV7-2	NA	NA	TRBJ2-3	TGTGCCAGCAGCGGAGCCAGGGCCAAGACAGATACGCAGTATTTT	CASSGARAKTDTQYF
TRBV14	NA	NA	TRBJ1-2	TGTGCCAGCAGCCCAAGCGGTGACATGGCAGGAGGAATCTATGGCTACACCTTC	CASSPSGDMAGGIYGYTF
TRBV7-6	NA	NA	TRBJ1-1	TGTGCCAGCAGCTTAGTCGACAGTCCAATAAACACTGAAGCTTTCTTT	CASSLVDSPINTEAFF
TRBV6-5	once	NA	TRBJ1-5	TGTGCCAGCAGTTACGAGAGGGATCAGCCCCAGCATTTT	CASSYERDQPQHF
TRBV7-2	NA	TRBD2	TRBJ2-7	TGTGCCAGCAGCTTAGTTGGTCTCCGGGAGGGGGGCCACGAGCAGTACTTC	CASSLVGLREGGHEQYF
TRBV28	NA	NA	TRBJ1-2	TGTGCCAGCAGACACCCCATTCGCGGCTACACCTTC	CASRHPIRGYTF
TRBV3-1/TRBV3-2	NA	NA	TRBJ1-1	TGTGCCAGCAGCCTCAGGGGCGGGGGGAGGTCTGAAGCTTTCTTT	CASSLRGGGRSEAFF
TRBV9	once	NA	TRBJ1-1	TGTGCCAGCAGCGTAGTCGGGGGAGGGGTTGGCACTGAAGCTTTCTTT	CASSVVGGGVGTEAFF
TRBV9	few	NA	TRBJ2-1	TGTGCCAGCAGCGTAGGGGTCGGGAGCTCCTACAATGAGCAGTTCTTC	CASSVGVGSSYNEQFF
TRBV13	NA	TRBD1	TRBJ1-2	TGTGCCAGCAGCACGCGAAACAGGGGCGCTTCCGTTTTGGCTGGCTACACCTTC	CASSTRNRGASVLAGYTF
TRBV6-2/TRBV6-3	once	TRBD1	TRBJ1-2	TGTGCCAGCAGTTTCTCGCATGCAGGGGGAGATGGCTACACCTTC	CASSFSHAGGDGYTF
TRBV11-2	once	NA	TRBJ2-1	TGTGCCAGCAGCTTAGGGGGCCAGGGGTACAATGAGCAGTTCTTC	CASSLGGQGYNEQFF
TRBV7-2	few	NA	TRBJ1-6	TGTGCCAGCAGCTTAGTCCAGGAGGGGCGATCACCCCTCCACTTT	CASSLVQEGRSPLHF
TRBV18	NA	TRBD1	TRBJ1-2	TGTGCCAGCTCATCGGACAGGGCTGGCTACACCTTC	CASSSDRAGYTF
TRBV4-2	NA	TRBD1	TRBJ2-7	TGTGCCAGCAGCCAAGAAGTACAGGGGCTGGGGTACGAGCAGTACTTC	CASSQEVQGLGYEQYF
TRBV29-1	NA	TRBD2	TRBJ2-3	TGCAGCGGCCTGGGACTAGCGGGAGGTCCAGATACGCAGTATTTT	CSGLGLAGGPDTQYF
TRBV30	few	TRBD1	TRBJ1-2	TGTGCCTGGGGGACAGAACGGAACTATGGCTACACCTTC	CAWGTERNYGYTF
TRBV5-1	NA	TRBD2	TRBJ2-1	TGCGCCAGCACCCAGCGGGGCCTGTCCGATGAGCAGTTCTTC	CASTQRGLSDEQFF